Listed here are 9 T cell receptor beta chains from one sample, sequenced in a study of regulatory T cells in long-lasting Graves disease (dated by TCRdb to the early 2020s). Sample time point, as interpreted from the label and publication: newly diagnosed GD, antithyroid drugs for less than 3 months. For both TCR sequencing and RNA sequencing, RNA was extracted from PBMCs using TRIzol. Libraries came from multiplex PCR. The instrument was an Illumina HiSeq 4000. CDR3 regions were amplified by Arm-PCR with iRepertoire HTBI primers to construct TCR beta libraries. The raw public reads went through TCRdb reprocessing: fastp at Q25, MiXCR clone calling, in-frame beta chains kept. Rows with a matching CDR3 protein are joined into one entry that keeps the most common DNA and genes. The sample data list roughly 320,000 distinct CDR3 sequences, and around 17% of these were observed just once. The ten biggest clones cover roughly 29% of the sample.

These same data were also listed under a study on T cells in Graves' hyperthyroidism and ophthalmopathy.

The sample in question was peripheral blood mononuclear cells (PBMCs), obtained at new diagnosis, from a patient treated with antithyroid drugs. The origin of the receptors is a man between 35 and 55 years old with Graves disease. Donor details come from another sample of the same person, matched by shared clones.

This clonotype was counted many times. This rearrangement joins TRBV5-1 to TRBJ2-2; 9 bases map to TRBD2. Trimming removed 6 bases from V and 2 bases from J; junction bases left unmatched: 8. Germline V lookup: CDR1 SGHRS, CDR2 YFSETQ. The CDR3 spans 16 residues. The CDR3 coding sequence is TGCGCCAGCACCCTGAATAGCGGGGGAAACACCGGGGAGCTGTTTTTT. It is translated as CASTLNSGGNTGELFF.

This clonotype has at least ten counts. This rearrangement joins TRBV20-1 to TRBJ2-1, with unresolved D. Germline CDR1 reads DFQATT; CDR2 reads SNEGSKA (reference sequence). The CDR3 has 11 amino acids. V shed 0 bases and J shed 10 bases, with 7 bases lying between them. CDR3 bases: TGCAGTGCTAGAGATCTCCTAGAGCAGTTCTTC. Translating gives CSARDLLEQFF.

Many counts were recorded for this clonotype. J is TRBJ1-3 and V is TRBV12-3 or TRBV12-4; no definite D call. V was shortened by 0 bases and J by 0 bases, with 6 bases between the two germline ends. This CDR3 is built from 15 residues. The CDR3 region has the DNA TGTGCCAGCAGTTTAGCGGGATTCTCTGGAAACACCATATATTTT. It yields the protein CASSLAGFSGNTIYF.

The J gene is TRBJ2-2, the V gene TRBV7-3, with a weak D call TRBD2 (6 bases). V was shortened by 1 base and J by 5 bases, with 23 bases between the two germline ends. This CDR3 has 19 amino acids. CDR1 is SGHTA, CDR2 FQGTGA, per germline. CDR3 DNA sequence: TGTGCCAGCAGCTTAAACCCCCCCCCGGGGAGACTAGGGACCGGGGAGCTGTTTTTT. Translated, it gives CASSLNPPPGRLGTGELFF.

V and J are TRBV7-3 and TRBJ1-6; D is unclear. Deletions cut 4 bases from V and 8 bases from J, with 9 bases between. Germline V lookup: CDR1 SGHTA, CDR2 FQGTGA. This CDR3 region has 13 residues. The CDR3 DNA is TGTGCCAGCAGCTCGACCTTCGATTCACCCCTCCACTTT. Translating it yields CASSSTFDSPLHF.

Concerning this clonotype itself: Possible read error: a much larger clone is one base away. V usage is TRBV27 and J usage is TRBJ1-4; tentatively, D is TRBD1 (5 bases). This CDR3 is built from 15 residues. CDR1 is MNHEY, CDR2 SMNVEV, per germline (reference sequence). The germline V and J ends were trimmed by 7 bases and 5 bases, with 17 bases remaining between them. The CDR3 here is CASTIPGARNEKLFF. DNA of the CDR3: TGTGCCAGCACTATCCCCGGGGCGCGAAATGAAAAACTGTTTTTT.

This clonotype was recorded at least ten times. This sequence joins TRBV2 and TRBJ2-6; TRBD1 matches 7 bases. J gave up 2 bases and V 3 bases, and 7 bases lay outside the gene matches. CDR1 is SNHLY and CDR2 is FYNNEI in the germline V gene. The CDR3 has 17 amino acids. The chain's CDR3 is CASSDDRVVPGANVLTF. The CDR3 nucleotides read TGTGCCAGCAGTGACGACAGGGTAGTACCTGGGGCCAACGTCCTGACTTTC.

This clonotype was seen ten or more times. The chain joins TRBV18 to TRBJ2-5; no clear D gene. Trimming removed 0 bases from V and 5 bases from J, with 10 bases in between. The CDR3 runs 14 residues. Germline V gene sequence: CDR1 KGHSH, CDR2 LQKENI. CDR3 sequence reads: CASSPPVRLETQYF. DNA of the CDR3: TGTGCCAGCTCACCACCGGTCCGGCTGGAGACCCAGTACTTC.

There are a few counts of this clonotype. V usage is TRBV10-3 and J usage is TRBJ2-3; TRBD2 matches 8 bases. This CDR3 is 16 amino acids long. After removal of 6 bases from V and 2 bases from J, the junction contained 10 bases not matched to a gene. Germline V gene sequence: CDR1 ENHRY, CDR2 SYGVKD. Here the CDR3 DNA reads TGTGCCATCAGCAAAGCCACTAGCGGAATCACAGATACGCAGTATTTT. Its translation is CAISKATSGITDTQYF.